The sequence of this T cell receptor beta chain was determined in a study of T cells after yellow fever vaccination (dated by TCRdb to the late 2010s). Study-level background: The SMART-Seq v4 Ultra Low Input RNA kit was used to prepare libraries from fractions with low cell numbers. Bulk TCR alpha and beta repertoires were sequenced longitudinally to track T-cell clones before and after primary and booster YFV17D yellow fever vaccination. Two healthy male donors made up the cohort, one aged 18 to 29 years and the other aged 30 to 40 years. Blood was collected at multiple timepoints before and after primary and secondary immunization, and bulk PBMC replicates and cell subsets were isolated. Overall results and qualifications from the work: A small fraction of clonotypes showed up in both the CD4 and CD8 compartments, probably as a result of convergent recombination. The secondary T-cell response was found to be weaker but faster than the primary response, with a peak reached on day 5 rather than on day 15. FACS-sorted repertoires could contain abundant contaminating clonotypes from the bulk population, so computational filtering was required. After the booster, most of the clones that had expanded following primary vaccination were detected again (around 95% of CD4 and roughly nine tenths of CD8), which suggests that memory was broadly maintained. Because only two donors were included in the study, the extent to which the findings can be generalized is limited.

From a lookup of the germline V gene, CDR1 and CDR2 are SGHTA and FQGNSA. Inclusive of the bounding cysteine and phenylalanine, the CDR3 is 15 residues long. Only the CDR3 DNA is retained, 45 bases long and in frame from the first base. The junction carries 11 bases between V and J, which are trimmed by 5 bases and 0 bases respectively. TCR cDNA was synthesized by 5'RACE template switching, which introduced a universal primer site and unique molecular identifiers. Priming of cDNA synthesis was performed from both the TCR alpha and TCR beta constant segments. Library amplification used two PCR steps, and the second PCR step added sample barcodes and sequencing adapters. Sequencing of libraries was done on Illumina HiSeq 2500 (2x100 bp) or NovaSeq (2x150 bp). Concerning the study's data processing: Reads were demultiplexed and collapsed into UMI consensus sequences with MIGEC, and V(D)J alignment was performed with MiXCR. Vaccine-responding clonotypes were identified with edgeR using replicate PBMC samples, with FDR below 0.01 and a log2 fold change above 5 up to day 15 being required. Bulk clonotypes were assigned CD4 or CD8 identity according to which sequenced CD4 or CD8 repertoire held them at higher abundance. Using fastp trimming at Q25 and MiXCR clonotype assembly, TCRdb reanalyzed the public sequencing data and kept in-frame beta chains. One record per CDR3 amino acid sequence lists the most common genes and DNA. The V and J calls were determined by TCRdb, not by the authors. The sample data list about 630,000 distinct CDR3 sequences, and more than 9% of these were observed just once. 15% of the sample comes from the top ten.

This clonotype has only a few counts. The target of this receptor is not known. No base quality information exists; no much larger clone differs at one position. Per the publication, the treatment or condition label means: live attenuated yellow fever vaccine strain. Two biological replicates of bulk PBMCs were collected at each blood-draw timepoint. A standard Ficoll-Paque protocol was used to isolate PBMCs from peripheral blood. TriZol was used to extract RNA from bulk PBMCs, CD4 and CD8 fractions, and dextramer-positive and dextramer-negative fractions. The sequencing used PBMCs, collected on the day of the yellow fever booster vaccination. This sequence uses TRBV7-2 and TRBJ2-1, with no confident D gene call. This receptor was taken from a man younger than 45 who received the YFV17D yellow fever vaccine. The nucleotide sequence is TGTGCCAGCAGCCTTCAGGCTGTCTCCTACAATGAGCAGTTCTTC. The resulting protein is CASSLQAVSYNEQFF.